Sequencing of this T cell receptor beta chain was carried out in a study of CD8+ T cells in alopecia areata. Study as a whole: Tofacitinib lasted 6 to 18 months, then 6 months off drug. Severity among treated patients was scored by the percentage of scalp area affected.

The CDR3 spans 13 residues. The V gene lost 0 bases and the J gene lost 7 bases, with 7 bases spanning the gap. The germline V gene has CDR1 MNHEY and CDR2 SVGAGI. Following RNA extraction, reverse transcription yielded cDNA that acted as the sequencing template. Only in-frame clones appear in the TCRdb table, and some are missing; sequencing was by immunoSEQ multiplex PCR. Of approximately 100,000 clones listed, more than 75% are singletons. Noted treatment: oral pan-JAK inhibitor, 5-10 mg twice daily. The chain carries TRBV6-5 and TRBJ2-1, with unresolved D. The source of this sequence is a human donor with alopecia areata. Material: CD8+ T cells sorted from blood, obtained at roughly week 30, from a patient treated with tofacitinib. CDR3: CASSYSIWNEQFF. CDR3 nucleotide sequence: TGTGCCAGCAGTTACTCGATCTGGAATGAGCAGTTCTTC.